This record looks at one T cell receptor beta chain sequence and its context. No cognate antigen has been identified for it. Base qualities are not recorded, but no much larger clone differs from it by a single base. Spanning cysteine to phenylalanine, the CDR3 consists of 15 amino acids. Of the read, only the CDR3 DNA is kept; its 45 bases are in frame from base 1. For this chain, trimming is 5 bases at the V end and 3 bases at the J end, and the number of junction bases without a gene match is 9. The germline V gene encodes CDR1 SNHLY and CDR2 FYNNEI. This specimen belongs to a study of blood T cells in healthy people across ages (dated by TCRdb to between 2015 and 2017). The study in broad terms: In model experiments, roughly one uniquely barcoded TCR beta cDNA molecule per two T cells was captured by template switching. To track age-related changes in TCR beta repertoire diversity, the study relied on deep sequencing normalized with unique cDNA molecular identifiers. The donors were split into four age groups: young (average 16 years), middle-aged (about 40), aged (approximately 60) and long-lived (under 85). To avoid experimental bias, donors of different ages were randomly spread across the sequencing lanes. For two donors (one aged 18 to 30 and one aged 80 or older), the study analyzed two additional independent replicas of 1 million unique cDNA reads from the same blood draw.

The research as a whole found: There was a strong correlation between observed TCR beta diversity and the percentage of naive T cells measured by flow cytometry. Because the CMV infection status of the donors was unknown, age-related changes in expanded clonotypes may potentially have been confounded. Estimates of total diversity based on one million sequenced T cells were regarded as lower bounds and as underestimates. Compared with the aged group, the long-lived group had more naive CD4+ T cells, fewer expanded clones and increased TCR diversity, suggesting age selection. Because profiling used bulk unsorted PBMCs, naive and antigen-experienced compartments could not be compared conclusively. As age increased, observed TCR beta diversity per million T cells dropped in a roughly linear way, and a significant reduction was already evident by age roughly 40.

The method behind the library was 5' RACE. Reads for this sample came from an Illumina HiSeq 2500. The second PCR ran for roughly 7 to 11 cycles and used a J-beta primer mix along with a sample-barcoded 5' primer. A unique molecular identifier was introduced onto each TCR beta cDNA molecule by a template-switch 5' adaptor carrying 12 random nucleotides. At least 2.5 million CDR3-containing paired-end reads were obtained from each sample. First-strand cDNA synthesis was performed from all RNA using the Mint cDNA synthesis kit, with priming by a TRBC-specific oligonucleotide. Following uracil-DNA glycosylase treatment, a first 18-cycle PCR with universal primers M1SS and BC2_uni_R was performed on all cDNA. The paper's processing steps were these. Each sample was normalized by randomly selecting 1 million high-quality reads, each carrying a distinct molecular identifier. Reads with shared molecular identifiers were discarded instead of being binned into consensus sequences. CDR3 identification, clonotype clustering and error correction used MiTCR with a Q25 quality threshold and the strictest error-elimination algorithm. A nonparametric unseen species model with Euler transformation was used to estimate a lower bound on total TCR beta diversity. TCRdb ran its own pipeline on the public reads, namely fastp trimming at Q25 and MiXCR clone calling, and kept in-frame beta chains. Rows matching on CDR3 protein sequence are summarized as one entry with the most common DNA and genes. The V and J calls reflect TCRdb's pipeline rather than the authors' work. This sample is represented by 850,000 or so distinct CDR3 sequences; under 30% of them were singletons. The ten largest clones represent 15% to 20% of the sample.

The donors were roughly 40 Caucasian individuals from Russia, aged roughly 6 to 100 years, who were systemically healthy. Each donor gave about 11 milliliters of peripheral blood, drawn into EDTA-treated Vacutainer tubes. Ficoll-Paque density-gradient centrifugation was used to isolate PBMCs, with at least 6 million obtained per sample. Total RNA, at least 6 micrograms per sample, was extracted from PBMCs with Trizol reagent. Naive CD45RAhigh/CD27high T cell percentages were measured by flow cytometry on a PBMC aliquot from every donor. The TCR sequence derives from a woman older than 75 in good health. Recombination linked TRBV2 to TRBJ1-1, and TRBD1 matches 7 of the central bases. The specimen sequenced was blood. The CDR3 reads as follows: CASSNRRGTHTEAFF. DNA sequence: TGTGCCAGCAGTAATCGCAGGGGGACCCACACTGAAGCTTTCTTT.